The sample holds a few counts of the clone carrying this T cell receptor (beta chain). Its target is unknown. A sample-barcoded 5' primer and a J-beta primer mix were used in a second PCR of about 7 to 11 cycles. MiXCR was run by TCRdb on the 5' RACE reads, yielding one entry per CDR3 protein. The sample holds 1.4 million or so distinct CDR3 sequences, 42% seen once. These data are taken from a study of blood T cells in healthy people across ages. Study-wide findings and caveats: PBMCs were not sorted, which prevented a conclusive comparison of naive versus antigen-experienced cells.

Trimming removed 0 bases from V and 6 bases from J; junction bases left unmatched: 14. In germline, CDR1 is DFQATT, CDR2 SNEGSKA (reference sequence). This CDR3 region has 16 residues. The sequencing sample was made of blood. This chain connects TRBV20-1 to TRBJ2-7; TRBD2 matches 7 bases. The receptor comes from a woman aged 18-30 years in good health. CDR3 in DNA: TGCAGTGCTAGAGATACGAGTCGCGGGGGTTTTGGCGAGCAGTACTTC. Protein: CSARDTSRGGFGEQYF.